The 30 T cell receptor beta chains reported below all come from one sample, sequenced in a study of T cell responses to AZD1222 COVID-19 vaccine. Generated by immunoSEQ multiplex PCR, the TCRdb table keeps only in-frame clones and is missing some. The table lists over 150,000 clones, around 89% of them singletons. Specimen: peripheral blood, collected on day 0 of AZD1222 vaccination. Every receptor here comes from an adult in good health.

The chain recombines TRBV30 with TRBJ1-5, with D maybe TRBD1 (5 bases). This CDR3 contains 17 residues. Germline V gene data show CDR1 as GTSNPN and CDR2 as SVGIG (reference sequence). V lost 3 bases and J lost 0, with 18 bases in between. The CDR3 DNA is TGTGCCTGGAGCCCCACTCGCGGGGCTTATAGCAATCAGCCCCAGCATTTT. Translating gives CAWSPTRGAYSNQPQHF.

This sequence joins TRBV30 and TRBJ1-6; TRBD1 matches 7 bases. V lost 3 bases to trimming and J lost 3 bases; unmatched junction nucleotides: 5. The CDR3 is 15 amino acids. CDR1 and CDR2 (germline): GTSNPN, SVGIG (reference sequence). CDR3 nucleotides: TGTGCCTGGAGGATAGGACAGGTCTATAATTCACCCCTCCACTTT. Translating gives CAWRIGQVYNSPLHF.

This chain uses TRBV2 with TRBJ1-6; possibly TRBD1 for D (6 bases). V lost 6 bases and J 7 bases, leaving 13 bases between the germline ends. The CDR3 extends over 14 amino acids. The germline V gene encodes CDR1 SNHLY and CDR2 FYNNEI. The CDR3: CASRKGEENSPLHF. In DNA, the CDR3 is TGTGCCAGCAGAAAGGGGGAAGAAAATTCACCCCTCCACTTT.

V usage is TRBV10-2 and J usage is TRBJ2-5, with D unclear. V was trimmed by 4 bases and J by 5 bases, leaving 17 bases between them. Germline CDR1 and CDR2: WSHSY and SAAADI. The CDR3 is 15 residues long. CDR3 bases: TGCGCCAGCAGTGGTCGGCCGTATTCCGGTGAGACCCAGTACTTC. Protein sequence: CASSGRPYSGETQYF.

The chain uses TRBV9 and TRBJ2-1; 7 bases are a match to TRBD2. CDR1 is SGDLS and CDR2 is YYNGEE in the germline V gene. With 0 bases clipped from V and 8 bases from J, the junction kept 11 bases outside the gene matches. This CDR3 is built from 16 residues. The CDR3 here is CASSVVGSGPPHEQFF. Written as DNA, the CDR3 is TGTGCCAGCAGCGTAGTGGGTAGCGGGCCCCCACATGAGCAGTTCTTC.

V is TRBV7-2 and J is TRBJ2-5; perhaps TRBD2 as D (6 bases). Germline CDR1 is SGHTA and CDR2 is FQGNSA. The CDR3 covers 12 residues. The ends were cut back, 8 bases at V and 9 bases at J, with 16 bases in the middle. The chain's CDR3 is CASFSPPGAQYF. The CDR3 DNA follows: TGTGCCAGCTTCAGCCCCCCGGGGGCCCAGTACTTC.

The chain employs TRBV2 and TRBJ2-2, with no clear D. The CDR3 runs to 14 residues. Looked up from germline, CDR1 is SNHLY and CDR2 is FYNNEI. V dropped 7 bases and J dropped 5 bases, with 14 bases sitting between them. CDR3: CASTAVWVTGELFF. CDR3 sequence (DNA): TGTGCCAGCACCGCAGTCTGGGTGACCGGGGAGCTGTTTTTT. The variable domain in full, with the rest retrieved from reference TRBV2 and TRBJ2-2, is EPEVTQTPSHQVTQMGQEVILRCVPISNHLYFYWYRQILGQKVEFLVSFYNNEISEKSEIFDDQFSVERPDGSNFTLKIRSTKLEDSAMYFCASTAVWVTGELFFGEGSRLTVL.

V and J are TRBV4-3 and TRBJ1-5, with D tentatively TRBD1 (6 bases). The V gene lost 0 bases and the J gene lost 2 bases, with 8 bases spanning the gap. The CDR3 is 15 amino acids. Germline loops: CDR1 LGHNA, CDR2 YSLEER. The CDR3 DNA reads as TGCGCCAGCAGCCAAGAACAGGGAGGCAATCAGCCCCAGCATTTT. Protein sequence: CASSQEQGGNQPQHF.

This chain links TRBV28 with TRBJ1-5, with D possibly matching TRBD1 (6 bases). In germline, CDR1 is MDHEN, CDR2 SYDVKM. The CDR3 extends over 15 amino acids. V lost 5 bases, J lost 11 bases, and 22 bases lay in between. Written as DNA, the CDR3 is TGTGCCAGCAGTGACTTATCAGGGGATATTTTGTCCCAGCATTTT. Translating it yields CASSDLSGDILSQHF. The full variable domain, completed using reference TRBV28 and TRBJ1-5, is DVKVTQSSRYLVKRTGEKVFLECVQDMDHENMFWYRQDPGLGLRLIYFSYDVKMKEKGDIPEGYSVSREKKERFSLILESASTNQTSMYLCASSDLSGDILSQHFGDGTRLSIL.

V is TRBV27 and J is TRBJ2-3; D is ambiguous. Germline V lookup: CDR1 MNHEY, CDR2 SMNVEV (reference sequence). The CDR3 contains 11 residues. V lost 3 bases and J lost 6, with 4 bases in between. The CDR3 loop is CASSFADTQYF. The CDR3 bases are TGTGCCAGCAGTTTTGCGGATACGCAGTATTTT.

The CDR3 loop is CASSNLDSNQPQHF. The DNA of the CDR3 is TGTGCCAGCAGTAACCTTGACAGCAATCAGCCCCAGCATTTT. V gene TRBV28 combines with J gene TRBJ1-5, with D uncertain. The CDR3 contains 14 residues. Germline values: CDR1 MDHEN, CDR2 SYDVKM. Trimming cost V 5 bases and J 1 base, with 9 bases left between them. The entire variable domain, with the rest obtained from reference TRBV28 and TRBJ1-5, is as follows: DVKVTQSSRYLVKRTGEKVFLECVQDMDHENMFWYRQDPGLGLRLIYFSYDVKMKEKGDIPEGYSVSREKKERFSLILESASTNQTSMYLCASSNLDSNQPQHFGDGTRLSIL.

The chain combines TRBV21-1 with TRBJ1-1. TRBV21-1 counts as a pseudogene. The CDR3 contains 18 residues. Here the CDR3 reads CASSARPPWGGENTEAFF. CDR3 DNA sequence: TGTGCCAGCAGCGCACGTCCGCCTTGGGGAGGGGAGAACACTGAAGCTTTCTTT.

V usage is TRBV6-4 and J usage is TRBJ2-1, with a tentative D call TRBD2 (6 bases). Germline V lookup: CDR1 MRHNA, CDR2 SNTAGT. The CDR3 totals 15 residues. V was trimmed by 6 bases and J by 4 bases, leaving 16 bases between them. The CDR3 DNA is TGTGCCAGCAGAAAGGACTACCCCCCTTACAATGAGCAGTTCTTC. It is translated as CASRKDYPPYNEQFF.

This chain uses TRBV9 with TRBJ1-3; no definite D call. Germline V lookup: CDR1 SGDLS, CDR2 YYNGEE. V was cut by 0 bases and J by 0 bases, with 7 bases left in between. There are 15 residues in the CDR3. Here the CDR3 DNA reads TGTGCCAGCAGCGTAGGCACGGACTCTGGAAACACCATATATTTT. Residues: CASSVGTDSGNTIYF.

The rearrangement links TRBV30 to TRBJ1-4; 8 nucleotides align to TRBD1. The trim removed 2 bases at V and 3 bases at J, leaving 17 bases unmatched. The CDR3 covers 19 residues. Per germline, CDR1 GTSNPN and CDR2 SVGIG (reference sequence). Here the CDR3 DNA reads TGTGCCTGGAGTTTCCTGATCTCGACAGGGGTGCGGTCTAATGAAAAACTGTTTTTT. Translating gives CAWSFLISTGVRSNEKLFF.

The chain links TRBV24-1 to TRBJ1-5; 10 bases are shared with TRBD1. J was trimmed by 5 bases and V by 3 bases; bases with no gene match: 3. CDR1 and CDR2 (germline): KGHDR, SFDVKD. This CDR3 has 15 residues. The CDR3 nucleotides read TGTGCCACCAGTGATCCGACAGGGGGCGATCAGCCCCAGCATTTT. Its protein is CATSDPTGGDQPQHF.

This clone was detected only once. J is TRBJ2-1 and V is TRBV20-1, with D perhaps TRBD1 or TRBD2 (5 bases each). From germline, CDR1 is DFQATT and CDR2 SNEGSKA (reference sequence). The ends were cut back, 3 bases at V and 16 bases at J, with 22 bases in the middle. The CDR3 runs to 13 residues. CDR3 residues: CSASPRRDGAVFF. CDR3 bases: TGCAGTGCTAGTCCCCGGCGCGACGGGGCGGTTTTCTTC.

This clone was counted once. Other DNA variants within this sample encode the same CDR3. The V gene is TRBV24-1, the J gene TRBJ1-5, with D uncertain. V lost 4 bases and J 5 bases, leaving 5 bases between the germline ends. CDR3 size: 12 residues. Germline V gene sequence: CDR1 KGHDR, CDR2 SFDVKD. The CDR3 bases are TGTGCCACCAGTGACAGTTATCAGCCCCAGCATTTT. Protein: CATSDSYQPQHF.

This chain uses TRBV2 with TRBJ1-5; TRBD1 agrees at 7 bases. Germline lookup yields CDR1 SNHLY and CDR2 FYNNEI. The CDR3 length is 19 residues. The V gene end was trimmed by 4 bases and the J gene end by 1 base; junction bases not matched to a gene: 16. CDR3 residues: CASSAYPVGFRGSNQPQHF. The CDR3 DNA is TGTGCCAGCAGTGCATATCCAGTTGGGTTCAGGGGGAGCAATCAGCCCCAGCATTTT.

The genes are TRBV6-1 and TRBJ1-5; D remains ambiguous. The germline V and J ends were trimmed by 3 bases and 2 bases, with 11 bases remaining between them. The CDR3 totals 15 residues. Germline loops: CDR1 MNHNS, CDR2 SASEGT. The CDR3 region is CASSDWSRRNQPQHF. In nucleotides, the CDR3 is TGTGCCAGCAGTGATTGGAGTCGGCGCAATCAGCCCCAGCATTTT.

This clone appeared a few times. The chain combines TRBV30 with TRBJ1-2, with unresolved D. The V end was cut by 3 bases, the J end by 8 bases, with 10 bases between. The CDR3 is 11 residues long. Germline V gene lookup returns CDR1 GTSNPN and CDR2 SVGIG (reference sequence). The CDR3 region has the DNA TGTGCCTGGAGCAAGGTGGGGGGCTACACCTTC. It yields the protein CAWSKVGGYTF.

The chain combines TRBV5-1 with TRBJ2-1, with 13 bases matching TRBD2. This CDR3 region has 16 residues. Germline CDR1 reads SGHRS; CDR2 reads YFSETQ. The J segment lost 8 bases and the V segment lost 5 bases, leaving 10 bases of the junction unmatched. The CDR3 is CASSSGLAGARDEQFF. The CDR3 bases are TGCGCCAGCAGTTCCGGACTAGCGGGAGCACGCGATGAGCAGTTCTTC.

This clone was seen just once. The genes are TRBV19 and TRBJ1-3; a weak D match, TRBD1 (5 bases). Germline V gives CDR1 LNHDA, CDR2 SQIVND (reference sequence). CDR3 length: 17 residues. V gave up 9 bases and J gave up 2 bases, with 23 bases separating them. DNA for the CDR3: TGTGCCAGCAGGACCATATTTCTGACAGACACTGGAAACACCATATATTTT. This sequence encodes CASRTIFLTDTGNTIYF. The whole variable domain, remainder taken from reference TRBV19 and TRBJ1-3, is DGGITQSPKYLFRKEGQNVTLSCEQNLNHDAMYWYRQDPGQGLRLIYYSQIVNDFQKGDIAEGYSVSREKKESFPLTVTSAQKNPTAFYLCASRTIFLTDTGNTIYFGEGSWLTVV.

This clone was detected once. The V call is TRBV7-3, the J call TRBJ2-1; D tentatively fits TRBD1 or TRBD2 (5 bases each). Trimming cost V 1 base and J 10 bases, with 11 bases left between them. Germline V gene data show CDR1 as SGHTA and CDR2 as FQGTGA. The CDR3 runs to 13 residues. CDR3 residues: CASSLSRRDEQFF. The CDR3 DNA is TGTGCCAGCAGCTTAAGCCGCAGGGACGAGCAGTTCTTC.

The CDR3 nucleotides are TGTGCCAGCAGCCCAGGACAGCAGTTGGCTTTCTTT. Translated, it gives CASSPGQQLAFF. This chain uses TRBV7-2 with TRBJ1-1, with TRBD1 as a possible D gene (6 bases). V gave up 5 bases and J gave up 11 bases, with 15 bases separating them. Germline V gene data show CDR1 as SGHTA and CDR2 as FQGNSA. The CDR3 loop spans 12 amino acids.

J is TRBJ2-7 and V is TRBV7-6; D is undetermined. This CDR3 has 13 residues. Trimming took off 0 bases at V and 4 bases at J, with 7 bases between the two ends. CDR1 and CDR2 from the germline V gene are SGHVS and FNYEAQ. The CDR3 is CASSLASAYEQYF. CDR3 DNA sequence: TGTGCCAGCAGCTTAGCGTCGGCTTACGAGCAGTACTTC.

This chain links TRBV24-1 with TRBJ1-4; TRBD1 agrees at 7 bases. Germline loops: CDR1 KGHDR, CDR2 SFDVKD. With 7 bases clipped from V and 7 bases from J, the junction kept 5 bases outside the gene matches. The CDR3 runs 13 residues. CDR3 region: CATRDRFGEKLFF. CDR3 DNA: TGTGCCACCAGGGACAGGTTTGGTGAAAAACTGTTTTTT.

The chain is built from TRBV5-5 and TRBJ1-2, with 7 bases identical to TRBD1. Germline lookup yields CDR1 SGHKS and CDR2 YYEKEE (reference sequence). The CDR3 loop spans 14 amino acids. Losses at the gene ends were 4 bases for V and 2 bases for J; bases not matched to a gene: 5. The CDR3 sequence is CASSLAGGNYGYTF. The CDR3 DNA reads as TGTGCCAGCAGCCTGGCAGGGGGAAACTATGGCTACACCTTC.

This chain joins TRBV3-1 (or the pseudogene TRBV3-2) and TRBJ2-4, with D uncertain. This CDR3 spans 16 amino acids. Trimming removed 5 bases at V and 0 bases at J, with 14 bases between. The germline gives CDR1 LGHDT, CDR2 YNNKEL (reference sequence). The CDR3 is CASSSSGALAKNIQYF. The CDR3 DNA reads TGTGCCAGCAGCAGCAGTGGTGCGTTAGCCAAAAACATTCAGTACTTC.

The chain's CDR3 is CASSWEGMNTEAFF. CDR3 coding DNA: TGTGCCAGCAGCTGGGAGGGGATGAACACTGAAGCTTTCTTT. The V call is TRBV3-1 (or the pseudogene TRBV3-2), the J call TRBJ1-1; D may be TRBD1 (5 bases). V was shortened by 5 bases and J by 0 bases, with 10 bases between the two germline ends. The CDR3 totals 14 residues. CDR1 and CDR2 from the germline V gene are LGHDT and YNNKEL (reference sequence).